These T cell receptor beta chains were read from a single sample in a study of T-cell memory formation after mild COVID-19. TCRdb called the 5' RACE reads again in MiXCR, with one record for every CDR3 protein. This sample has about 290,000 distinct CDR3 sequences, with approximately 16% found just once. The sample was PBMCs or a T cell subset sorted from them (not recorded which). The receptors derive from a man between 18 and 29 years old who had mild COVID-19 (a few samples of this study predate the infection). Cell type and time point are not known. Both conserved end residues are part of each CDR3. A D gene is named only where the DNA matches it firmly. Size is stated for part of the rows, as once, few or many counts, or as a class when the clone is expanded.

j_gene | abundance | d_gene | v_gene | CDR3nt | CDR3aa
TRBJ2-3 | . | TRBD1 | TRBV5-1 | TGCGCCAGCAGCTTGGAAGACAGGGTCGGGGATACGCAGTATTTT | CASSLEDRVGDTQYF
TRBJ2-5 | few | . | TRBV6-2/TRBV6-3 | TGTGCCAGCAGTTACTCTGGACACGCGGCTAAAGAGGCCCAGTACTTC | CASSYSGHAAKEAQYF
TRBJ1-1 | many | . | TRBV11-1 | TGTGCCAGCAGCTTCGGGACGGCGAACACTGAAGCTTTCTTT | CASSFGTANTEAFF
TRBJ1-6 | few | . | TRBV6-5 | TGTGCCAGCAGTTACTTTGTCGGTGAAGCAGGGACGGATTCACCCCTCCACTTT | CASSYFVGEAGTDSPLHF
TRBJ1-5 | . | TRBD1 | TRBV10-3 | TGTGCCATCAGTGAGGGGACAGGGAGCCAGCCCCAGCATTTT | CAISEGTGSQPQHF
TRBJ2-5 | few | . | TRBV7-9 | TGTGCCAGCAGCTCCCCCACGGGGGCCGAGACCCAGTACTTC | CASSSPTGAETQYF
TRBJ1-1 | . | . | TRBV15 | TGTGCCACCAGCAGAGATCTCGGGGTGGTGAACACTGAAGCTTTCTTT | CATSRDLGVVNTEAFF
TRBJ2-5 | . | . | TRBV21-1 | TGTGCCAGCAGCAAAGTTAGCAGGGGAGGCTTGGAGACCCAGTACTTC | CASSKVSRGGLETQYF
TRBJ1-1 | . | . | TRBV5-1 | TGCGCCAGCAGCTTGACGCTTGGGGCCAGGAACACTGAAGCTTTCTTT | CASSLTLGARNTEAFF
TRBJ2-6 | . | . | TRBV2 | TGTGCCAGCAGCGGACTGCGATTAAGGGCCAACGTCACTTTC | CASSGLRLRANVTF
TRBJ2-5 | many | TRBD1 | TRBV7-2 | TGTGCCAGCAGCTCATACAGGGGGCGCATGGCCCAGTACTTC | CASSSYRGRMAQYF
TRBJ1-5 | . | . | TRBV12-5 | TGTGCTAGTGGTCCCTCCTCTGGTCAGCCCCAGCATTTT | CASGPSSGQPQHF
TRBJ2-1 | few | . | TRBV18 | TGTGCCAGCTCACCTGGCGTGTACAATGAGCAGTTCTTC | CASSPGVYNEQFF
TRBJ2-3 | few | . | TRBV4-3 | TGCGCCAGCAGCCAAGACTGGGGCAGTTCAGATACGCAGTATTTT | CASSQDWGSSDTQYF
TRBJ1-1 | few | . | TRBV20-1 | TGCAGTGTCGGCGGACCGTACACTGAAGCTTTCTTT | CSVGGPYTEAFF
TRBJ1-4 | . | . | TRBV11-2 | TGTGCCAGCAGCTTCTCTTTTAATGAAAAACTGTTTTTT | CASSFSFNEKLFF